This T cell receptor beta chain comes out of a study of T cells in Graves' hyperthyroidism and ophthalmopathy (dated by TCRdb to between 2018 and 2020). About the investigation overall: Peripheral blood was sampled at the time of initial diagnosis, prior to any treatment. To identify distinguishing TCR V-J signatures, a discovery cohort of 90 to 100 patients was used, comprising under 45 with Graves' ophthalmopathy and some 60 with stable Graves' hyperthyroidism. An independent validation cohort of under 20 hyperthyroidism patients and 17 patients who later progressed to ophthalmopathy tested prospective prediction of ophthalmopathy. The 75 to 100 discovery patients were randomly divided into training and test sets at a 7:3 ratio. The study also compared thyroid tissue and blood T-cell repertoires from about 6 Graves' hyperthyroidism patients. After sampling, hyperthyroidism patients received methimazole starting at 30 mg daily, and ophthalmopathy patients received high-dose intravenous methylprednisolone. According to the paper, TCR Vbeta CDR3 sequencing was carried out on 135 peripheral blood samples, which came from fewer than 50 ophthalmopathy, under 80 hyperthyroidism and about 17 progressor patients.

The TCR beta CDR3 regions were amplified from the RNA transcripts. The TCR CDR3 was subjected to a first round of RT-PCR using the HTBI primer set and the Qiagen OneStep RT-PCR kit. A second multiplex PCR round built the libraries, followed by size selection and purification. Libraries were sequenced paired-end with 100 bp reads on an Illumina HiSeq2000. The paper's data handling went like this. SOAPnuke was used to process the raw data, with reads discarded if the reads contained adapters or uncalled bases, had a mean Phred below 15, or lacked an exact constant-primer or identifier match. COPE v1.2.5 was used to merge the high-quality paired reads, and each unique nucleotide sequence was defined as a clonotype. MiTCR v1.1 was used to align clonotypes to the IMGT TRBV, TRBD and TRBJ reference segments. Only V-J combinations with frequency above 0.0001, covering about 99% of repertoires, were analysed. A TCS score was defined as the ratio of F50 (clonal expansion) to E x V (chaos), with BLOSUM62-based TCRdist applied between CDR3 peptides within each V-J. Welch's t-statistics and random forest reduced 450 to 600 V-J features to roughly 13, which were used in a naive Bayes classifier (R e1071). The raw public reads went through TCRdb reprocessing: fastp at Q25, MiXCR clone calling, in-frame beta chains kept. All rows with the same CDR3 protein become a single entry with the most common DNA and genes. In this record, the V and J calls reflect TCRdb's handling and not the investigators' own analysis. For this sample the table gives roughly 500,000 distinct CDR3 sequences, of which about 20% were detected only once. Around 47% of the sample goes to the ten largest clones.

Overall study outcomes, separate from this receptor: Sample size was not statistically predetermined, and investigators were not blinded to group allocation. In validation, the model predicted progression to ophthalmopathy a median of 6.5 months before onset, with approximately 71% sensitivity and about 75% specificity. A model built on a 13 V-J signature distinguished ophthalmopathy from stable hyperthyroidism, reaching approximately 89% sensitivity and around 81% specificity in cross-validation and 80%/75% in testing. Most expanded thyroid clonotypes (frequency above 0.001) were also detected in blood, a finding suggesting that blood repertoires may reflect thyroid immune responses.

In the ophthalmopathy patients, disease was moderately to severely active, with a Clinical Activity Score of 3 or more, a NOSPECS grade of 4 or more, and a duration of less than 3 months. Any patient with an uncontrolled infection, another autoimmune disease, pregnancy or lactation was excluded. Diagnoses were established on the basis of clinical symptoms, serum thyroxine and TRAb, thyroid ultrasound, and orbital computed tomography. Ficoll-Paque density gradient centrifugation was used to isolate PBMCs from 9.5 to 10 ml of fresh peripheral blood. Total RNA was extracted using Trizol reagent, and RNA quality was assessed on an Agilent 2100 Bioanalyzer. A note on this clonotype: Its target antigen remains unknown. A single base separates this from a much larger clone, so it may be a read error.

The CDR3 goes from the cysteine to the phenylalanine over 12 residues. Of all the DNA, just the CDR3 is kept, 36 bases in frame from base 1. V drops 2 bases and J drops 6 bases, leaving 7 bases in between. The sample taken for sequencing was blood. The sequence derives from a woman between 65 and 79 years old with Graves' ophthalmopathy. Recombination connected TRBV12-3 or TRBV12-4 to TRBJ2-5, with no confident D gene call. The DNA sequence reads TGTGCCAGCAGTTTACAAGAACAGACCCAGTACTTC. It translates as CASSLQEQTQYF.